The present T cell receptor beta chain was sequenced within a study of PD-L1 blockade in urothelial cancer. Study-level information: Individuals in the cohort had been given 0 to 3 earlier chemotherapy regimens. Study observations and caveats: Having blood TCR clonality under the median before treatment predicted better survival.

A note on this clone: What it binds is unknown.

Produced via immunoSEQ multiplex PCR; TCRdb's table is partial and in-frame only. The sample consists of 35,000 to 55,000 clones, roughly 86% of them appearing once. Germline V gene lookup returns CDR1 MDHEN and CDR2 SYDVKM. CDR3 size: 13 residues. With 6 bases removed from V and 1 base from J, the gap between germline ends came to 9 bases. The sample in question was PBMCs, obtained around atezolizumab (anti-PD-L1) treatment. The sequence came from a man in his 70s with urothelial cancer. The V call is TRBV28, the J call TRBJ1-1, with unresolved D. CDR3 loop: CASRPAGNTEAFF. In DNA, the CDR3 is TGTGCCAGCAGGCCCGCGGGGAACACTGAAGCTTTCTTT.